The 11 T cell receptor beta chains below were found in one sample sequenced in a study of blood T cells in healthy people across ages. Through a sample-barcoded 5' primer and a J-beta primer mix, a second PCR was run for about 6 to 11 cycles. MiXCR, applied by TCRdb to the 5' RACE reads, yields one record per CDR3 protein. The sample has fewer than 2 million distinct CDR3 sequences, roughly 43% seen once. The material sequenced was blood. The receptors shown here come from a human donor in good health.

The chain links TRBV5-5 to TRBJ1-5, with TRBD1 matching 11 bases. The CDR3 contains 15 residues. V lost 3 bases to trimming and J lost 6 bases; unmatched junction nucleotides: 5. Looked up from germline, CDR1 is SGHKS and CDR2 is YYEKEE (reference sequence). CDR3 region: CASSWDRGKGQPQHF. DNA of the CDR3: TGTGCCAGCAGCTGGGACAGGGGGAAAGGTCAGCCCCAGCATTTT.

There are a few counts of this clonotype. Here the CDR3 reads CASSRPPSYEQYF. DNA of the CDR3: TGTGCCAGCAGCCGACCCCCCTCCTACGAGCAGTACTTC. The V call is TRBV7-2, the J call TRBJ2-7; no reliable D call. The ends were cut back, 5 bases at V and 0 bases at J, with 8 bases in the middle. The length of the CDR3 is 13 residues. Germline V CDR1 and CDR2: SGHTA, FQGNSA. Full variable domain (outside the CDR3, taken from reference TRBV7-2 and TRBJ2-7): GAGVSQSPSNKVTEKGKDVELRCDPISGHTALYWYRQSLGQGLEFLIYFQGNSAPDKSGLPSDRFSAERTGGSVSTLTIQRTQQEDSAVYLCASSRPPSYEQYFGPGTRLTVT.

This clonotype was seen repeatedly, ten times or more. A much larger clonotype is one base distant, so this may be a read error. The chain combines TRBV5-1 with TRBJ2-1, with 10 bases matching TRBD1. J lost 8 bases, V lost 0 bases, and 5 bases had no gene match. CDR3 size: 15 residues. The germline CDR1 and CDR2 sequences are SGHRS and YFSETQ. The CDR3 nucleotides are TGCGCCAGCAGCTTGGGACAGGGGGCTTGCCATGAGCAGTTCTTC. Amino acid sequence: CASSLGQGACHEQFF.

The gene calls are TRBV7-3 and TRBJ1-1; no clear D. Trimming stripped 1 base from V and 7 bases from J, with 10 bases between. The germline V gene has CDR1 SGHTA and CDR2 FQGTGA. The CDR3 has 13 amino acids. The CDR3 spells CASSLNSGLEAFF. CDR3 sequence (DNA): TGTGCCAGCAGCTTAAACTCGGGCCTTGAAGCTTTCTTT.

The rearrangement links TRBV20-1 to TRBJ1-5; TRBD1 might be the D (5 bases). This CDR3 comprises 13 residues. Germline CDR1 DFQATT, CDR2 SNEGSKA (reference sequence). Trimming pared 7 bases from V and 4 bases from J, leaving 14 bases between. In DNA, the CDR3 is TGCAGTGGCCCCGGCGGGGGGAATCAGCCCCAGCATTTT. Its translation: CSGPGGGNQPQHF.

Notes on this clonotype: Its ends do not fully match the called genes, so a read error is possible. The gene calls are TRBV28 and TRBJ1-4, with D unclear. The germline gives CDR1 MDHEN, CDR2 SYDVKM. This CDR3 spans 14 amino acids. The CDR3 sequence: CASSAYTTNEKRFF. Written as DNA, the CDR3 is TGTGCCAGCAGTGCCTATACAACTAATGAAAAACGGTTTTTT.

The chain has TRBV29-1 and TRBJ1-4; D may be TRBD1 (5 bases). Between the trimmed V and J ends, which lost 7 bases and 8 bases, there was a span of 17 bases. From germline, CDR1 is SQVTM and CDR2 ANQGSEA. The CDR3 consists of 13 residues. In DNA form, the CDR3 reads TGCAGCGCCTTGGGCGGGGGTCAAGAAAAACTGTTTTTT. As protein: CSALGGGQEKLFF. The full variable domain, with the rest looked up from reference TRBV29-1 and TRBJ1-4, is SAVISQKPSRDICQRGTSLTIQCQVDSQVTMMFWYRQQPGQSLTLIATANQGSEATYESGFVIDKFPISRPNLTFSTLTVSNMSPEDSSIYLCSALGGGQEKLFFGSGTQLSVL.

V and J are TRBV20-1 and TRBJ2-3, with D maybe TRBD2 (6 bases). V lost 1 base and J lost 0, with 11 bases in between. This CDR3 is 15 amino acids long. Per germline, CDR1 DFQATT and CDR2 SNEGSKA (reference sequence). The CDR3: CSARGRGVSTDTQYF. The CDR3, as DNA: TGCAGTGCTAGAGGGCGGGGCGTCAGCACAGATACGCAGTATTTT.

The chain couples TRBV7-9 to TRBJ2-5, with 7 bases fitting TRBD1. The germline gives CDR1 SEHNR, CDR2 FQNEAQ (reference sequence). The CDR3 has 14 residues. Trimming at V came to 5 bases and at J to 7 bases, leaving 10 bases not matched to a gene. The CDR3 DNA reads as TGTGCCAGCAGCCCCCGGGACAGCCCAGCGACCCAGTACTTC. Translation gives CASSPRDSPATQYF.

J is TRBJ2-5 and V is TRBV20-1, with 12 bases matching TRBD2. J gave up 6 bases and V 3 bases, and 11 bases lay outside the gene matches. Germline V gene sequence: CDR1 DFQATT, CDR2 SNEGSKA (reference sequence). The CDR3 totals 16 residues. The CDR3 nucleotides are TGCAGTGCTAGTCCCCCTAGCGGGGGGGTTCTGAAGACCCAGTACTTC. Residues: CSASPPSGGVLKTQYF.

With respect to this clonotype: One end of the junction does not line up with germline, which may come from a read error. This chain links TRBV28 with TRBJ1-6; D is possibly TRBD1 (6 bases). Germline V gene sequence: CDR1 MDHEN, CDR2 SYDVKM. The CDR3 totals 19 residues. CDR3 region: CASSFLGQSEASYNSSLHF. CDR3 DNA: TGTGCCAGCAGTTTCCTAGGACAGTCCGAGGCCTCCTATAATTCATCCCTCCACTTT.